This T cell receptor (beta chain) was recovered during a study of blood T cell repertoires in COVID-19. Whole-study context: Samples of COVID-19 (acute and convalescent) were obtained from the United States, Italy and Spain. T cells, B-cell-depleted T cells, or PBMCs provided the cDNA or gDNA that served as material.

The CDR3 runs to 14 residues. Looked up from germline, CDR1 is SGHAT and CDR2 is FQNNGV. V lost 4 bases to trimming and J lost 9 bases; unmatched junction nucleotides: 5. Original data processing: Counts of nucleated cells, estimated from reference gene primer amplification, were obtained. Sequencing was performed with immunoSEQ multiplex PCR; in TCRdb, only in-frame clones are kept and a portion is missing. D and trimming come from the DNA, and the V and J calls and clone size come from that table. This table holds roughly 100,000 clones, roughly 80% found once. The sequencing input was peripheral blood. The chain carries TRBV11-2 and TRBJ1-5; 11 nucleotides align to TRBD1. This TCR derives from a woman older than 75 with active or convalescent COVID-19. The CDR3 region has the DNA TGTGCCAGCAGCTCCGGACAGGGGGCAAGGCCCCAGCATTTT. It yields the protein CASSSGQGARPQHF.